A selection of T cell receptor beta chains follows, all from one sample in a study of blood T cell repertoires in COVID-19. Profiled with immunoSEQ multiplex PCR; TCRdb holds only in-frame clones, not every one. The sample yields some 300,000 clones, around 89% seen once. Sequenced sample: peripheral blood. These receptors came from a woman aged 25 to 39 who had recovered from COVID-19. The CDR3 runs from the conserved cysteine through the conserved F or W. Fields, in order: D gene, clone size, J gene, V gene, CDR3 DNA, CDR3 protein. A D gene is named only where the DNA matches it firmly. Clone size is not always given. Where it is, it says once, few, many or a class for expanded clones.

d_gene: TRBD1
abundance: -
j_gene: TRBJ1-2
v_gene: TRBV6-5
CDR3nt: TGTGCCAGCAGCCCAGGGGGCGCTCCCCAATATGGCTACACCTTC
CDR3aa: CASSPGGAPQYGYTF

d_gene: -
abundance: -
j_gene: TRBJ2-1
v_gene: TRBV30
CDR3nt: TGTGCCTGGAGGCACACTCCCGGAAAGGCAGGGAAGGGTGAGCAGTTCTTC
CDR3aa: CAWRHTPGKAGKGEQFF

d_gene: -
abundance: -
j_gene: TRBJ1-2
v_gene: TRBV5-6
CDR3nt: TGTGCCAGCAGGGCAAGGGGACTTAACTATGGCTACACCTTC
CDR3aa: CASRARGLNYGYTF

d_gene: TRBD1
abundance: -
j_gene: TRBJ2-7
v_gene: TRBV2
CDR3nt: TGTGCCAGCTTAGACAGGGGCTCCTACGAGCAGTACTTC
CDR3aa: CASLDRGSYEQYF

d_gene: -
abundance: -
j_gene: TRBJ1-2
v_gene: TRBV5-1
CDR3nt: TGCGCCAGCAGCGATCCGGGAGGGGCGAAAGGGTTCGGGTTAAGTGGCTACACCTTC
CDR3aa: CASSDPGGAKGFGLSGYTF

d_gene: -
abundance: -
j_gene: TRBJ1-1
v_gene: TRBV15
CDR3nt: TGTGCCACCAGCAGAGGATACGACGACAAAATGAACACTGAAGCTTTCTTT
CDR3aa: CATSRGYDDKMNTEAFF

d_gene: -
abundance: -
j_gene: TRBJ1-5
v_gene: TRBV19
CDR3nt: TGTGCCAGTAGTATAATCGTCTCAGGGTACAGTCAGCCCCAGCATTTT
CDR3aa: CASSIIVSGYSQPQHF

d_gene: TRBD1
abundance: many
j_gene: TRBJ2-7
v_gene: TRBV6-2/TRBV6-3
CDR3nt: TGTGCCAGCAGTTACGATGACAGGGGGCGCAGCTACGAGCAGTACTTC
CDR3aa: CASSYDDRGRSYEQYF

d_gene: -
abundance: -
j_gene: TRBJ1-6
v_gene: TRBV25-1
CDR3nt: TGTGCCAGCAGTGGGAGGGGCGCCTATAATTCACCCCTCCACTTT
CDR3aa: CASSGRGAYNSPLHF

d_gene: TRBD2
abundance: -
j_gene: TRBJ2-5
v_gene: TRBV7-4
CDR3nt: TGTGCCAGCAGCAACCGATTTCTTGGGACTAGGAGCCAAGAGACCCAGTACTTC
CDR3aa: CASSNRFLGTRSQETQYF

d_gene: -
abundance: -
j_gene: TRBJ1-2
v_gene: TRBV4-3
CDR3nt: TGCGCCAGCAGCCAAGATATTAGGGGCATGGGCTATGGCTACACCTTC
CDR3aa: CASSQDIRGMGYGYTF

d_gene: TRBD2
abundance: -
j_gene: TRBJ2-3
v_gene: TRBV19
CDR3nt: TGTGCCAGTAGAAACGGACTAGCGGCCGACACAGATACGCAGTATTTT
CDR3aa: CASRNGLAADTDTQYF

d_gene: -
abundance: -
j_gene: TRBJ1-2
v_gene: TRBV5-4
CDR3nt: TGTGCCAGCACCGTAGGAGGCCTCTATGGCTACACCTTC
CDR3aa: CASTVGGLYGYTF

d_gene: TRBD1
abundance: -
j_gene: TRBJ1-4
v_gene: TRBV28
CDR3nt: TGTGCCAGCAGTAGCGGACAGGAAAGGGTTGAAAAACTGTTTTTT
CDR3aa: CASSSGQERVEKLFF

d_gene: -
abundance: -
j_gene: TRBJ1-6
v_gene: TRBV30
CDR3nt: TGTGCCTGGAGTCTAGACCGAAATTCACCCCTCCACTTT
CDR3aa: CAWSLDRNSPLHF

d_gene: TRBD2
abundance: -
j_gene: TRBJ2-5
v_gene: TRBV30
CDR3nt: TGTGCCTGGAGTGCAGGACTAGCGGGGGGCCAAGAGACCCAGTACTTC
CDR3aa: CAWSAGLAGGQETQYF

d_gene: TRBD2
abundance: -
j_gene: TRBJ2-2
v_gene: TRBV18
CDR3nt: TGTGCCAGCTCACCCCTATCACCGGGACTAGTGAACACCGGGGAGCTGTTTTTT
CDR3aa: CASSPLSPGLVNTGELFF